This TCR beta chain was profiled in a study of shared clonotypes between healthy human individuals. The study's findings and limits: On the whole, naive subsets had larger estimated richness than memory subsets had. Relative to their counterparts shared across all four donors, non-shared clonotypes exhibited diminished generation probabilities.

Template for every sorted-subset replicate PCR totaled about 200 ng DNA, about 30,000 T cell genomes. Clones were read by immunoSEQ multiplex PCR, and TCRdb kept only the in-frame ones, dropping some. Among about 2,100,000 clones listed, 90% to 95% were seen once. There are 16 residues in the CDR3. V lost 6 bases and J lost 4; bases outside the gene matches: 6. Germline-derived CDR1 and CDR2 are SEHNR and FQNEAQ (reference sequence). With regard to this clone: What it binds is unknown.

Positively selected for CCR7, the CD45RO-negative cells used as naive CD8 cells excluded terminally differentiated effector memory CD45RA+ cells. Donors, healthy HIV-negative adults, lacked recent acute infections or vaccinations. The sample consisted of naive CD8+ T cells from PBMCs. This clonotype was obtained from a man between 18 and 29 years old in good health. Some clones in this sample may be carry-over from other donors' samples. The V call is TRBV7-9, the J call TRBJ2-3, with 14 bases matching TRBD2. Written as DNA, the CDR3 is TGTGCCAGCAGAACACCGGGACTAGCGGGAGCAGATACGCAGTATTTT. Translation: CASRTPGLAGADTQYF.